These 19 T cell receptor beta chains were all obtained from the same sample, sequenced in a study of shared clonotypes between healthy human individuals. Data came from immunoSEQ multiplex PCR; TCRdb stores just in-frame clones and leaves some out. The top ten clones hold roughly 0.36% of a sample with roughly 1.4 million clones, less than 99% of them seen once. Sample: naive CD4+ T cells sorted from blood. As for subset: CD45RA+ positively selected. The receptor set was obtained from a man in his thirties or forties in good health.

The chain has TRBV5-1 and TRBJ2-1; the D gene is possibly TRBD1 (5 bases). Germline-derived CDR1 and CDR2 are SGHRS and YFSETQ. This CDR3 spans 16 amino acids. Trimming took off 0 bases at V and 2 bases at J, with 12 bases between the two ends. CDR3 region: CASSLAAGRPYNEQFF. The DNA for the CDR3 is TGCGCCAGCAGCTTGGCGGCAGGGCGCCCCTACAATGAGCAGTTCTTC.

This clone was seen once. The chain is built from TRBV9 and TRBJ2-2, with 7 bases that match TRBD2. This CDR3 spans 17 amino acids. V lost 0 bases, J lost 0 bases, and 5 bases stayed unmatched. Germline CDR1 SGDLS, CDR2 YYNGEE. CDR3 sequence reads: CASSVVSSGANTGELFF. In DNA, the CDR3 is TGTGCCAGCAGCGTAGTCTCTAGCGGAGCGAACACCGGGGAGCTGTTTTTT.

DNA for the CDR3: TGTGCCAGCAGGATTCACGGGGGCCAAGAGACCCAGTACTTC. Its translation: CASRIHGGQETQYF. The chain carries TRBV27 and TRBJ2-5; weak D call: TRBD2 (6 bases). CDR1 is MNHEY, CDR2 SMNVEV, per germline (reference sequence). The CDR3 extends over 14 amino acids. V was clipped by 6 bases and J by 1 base, with 12 bases between them.

The chain recombines TRBV28 with TRBJ1-4; 7 nucleotides match TRBD1. Germline V gives CDR1 MDHEN, CDR2 SYDVKM. V lost 4 bases to trimming and J lost 4 bases; unmatched junction nucleotides: 9. CDR3 length equals 16 residues. CDR3 amino acids: CASSSPQGEGNEKLFF. The DNA of the CDR3 is TGTGCCAGCAGTTCCCCGCAGGGGGAGGGTAATGAAAAACTGTTTTTT.

This rearrangement joins TRBV30 to TRBJ1-1, with D perhaps matching TRBD1 (5 bases). Trimming cost V 2 bases and J 3 bases, with 10 bases left between them. The CDR3 is 13 residues long. The germline V gene has CDR1 GTSNPN and CDR2 SVGIG (reference sequence). The CDR3 nucleotides are TGTGCCTGGAGTCAGGGTGGGGACACTGAAGCTTTCTTT. Amino acid sequence: CAWSQGGDTEAFF.

This clone occurred once. The genes are TRBV23-1 and TRBJ2-7; D is undetermined. TRBV23-1 falls under the ORF class, with uncertain function. CDR3 size: 12 residues. With 8 bases removed from V and 3 bases from J, the gap between germline ends came to 11 bases. The CDR3 region has the DNA TGCGCCAGCGGGTATTGGTACTACGAGCAGTACTTC. This encodes CASGYWYYEQYF.

The CDR3 spells CASSLSRSPSYGYTF. As DNA, the CDR3 is TGTGCCAGCAGTTTATCCAGGTCCCCCAGCTATGGCTACACCTTC. The rearrangement joins TRBV27 to TRBJ1-2; D gene ambiguous. Trimming removed 0 bases from V and 4 bases from J, with 12 bases in between. CDR3 length: 15 residues. Germline V gene data show CDR1 as MNHEY and CDR2 as SMNVEV (reference sequence).

The rearrangement uses TRBV6-1 and TRBJ2-7; TRBD2 aligns across 9 bases. The length of the CDR3 is 15 residues. V lost 6 bases and J lost 5; bases outside the gene matches: 11. Germline-derived CDR1 and CDR2 are MNHNS and SASEGT. The CDR3 DNA reads as TGTGCCAGCAGGGGCGGACTAGCGAGCTGGGACGAGCAGTACTTC. Its translation is CASRGGLASWDEQYF.

The chain combines TRBV7-2 with TRBJ1-3, with 7 bases aligning to TRBD1. Germline trimming cut 6 bases from V and 4 bases from J; bases unmatched to any gene: 18. The CDR3 consists of 18 residues. Germline CDR1 is SGHTA and CDR2 is FQGNSA. The CDR3, as DNA: TGTGCCAGCAGATTTCGGACCACAGGGGCATGGTCGGGAAACACCATATATTTT. Residues: CASRFRTTGAWSGNTIYF.

The J gene is TRBJ1-1, the V gene TRBV5-1; D is unresolved. Germline assignment: CDR1 SGHRS and CDR2 YFSETQ. The CDR3 contains 14 residues. V lost 3 bases and J lost 2, with 11 bases in between. Here the CDR3 reads CASSWGGGNTEAFF. CDR3 bases: TGCGCCAGCAGCTGGGGAGGCGGCAACACTGAAGCTTTCTTT. The complete variable domain, with remaining parts taken from reference TRBV5-1 and TRBJ1-1, reads KAGVTQTPRYLIKTRGQQVTLSCSPISGHRSVSWYQQTPGQGLQFLFEYFSETQRNKGNFPGRFSGRQFSNSRSEMNVSTLELGDSALYLCASSWGGGNTEAFFGQGTRLTVV.

The chain is built from TRBV19 and TRBJ2-7; tentatively, D is TRBD1 (6 bases). This CDR3 contains 14 residues. V lost 5 bases to trimming and J lost 3 bases, with 14 bases between them. Germline V gives CDR1 LNHDA, CDR2 SQIVND (reference sequence). CDR3 protein: CASSHRAIGYEQYF. For the CDR3, the DNA is TGTGCCAGTAGTCACAGGGCGATTGGCTACGAGCAGTACTTC.

The V gene is TRBV7-3, the J gene TRBJ1-1; tentatively, D is TRBD1 (5 bases). Trimming took 8 bases from V and 5 from J, leaving 12 bases between them. This CDR3 spans 12 amino acids. CDR1 and CDR2 (germline): SGHTA, FQGTGA. CDR3 sequence reads: CASARGVTEAFF. The CDR3 region has the DNA TGTGCCAGCGCACGGGGGGTTACTGAAGCTTTCTTT.

The chain recombines TRBV7-8 with TRBJ2-1; 14 bases are shared with TRBD2. Per germline, CDR1 SGHVS and CDR2 FQNEAQ. The CDR3 extends over 19 amino acids. V trimming: 2 bases; J trimming: 2 bases; junction bases outside the gene matches: 8. The chain's CDR3 is CASSLFSVTSGRAYNEQFF. In nucleotides, the CDR3 is TGTGCCAGCAGCTTATTTTCGGTGACTAGCGGGAGGGCCTACAATGAGCAGTTCTTC.

This sequence joins TRBV6-5 and TRBJ1-1; the match to TRBD1 covers 8 bases. Germline V gene lookup returns CDR1 MNHEY and CDR2 SVGAGI. The CDR3 totals 13 residues. After removal of 6 bases from V and 3 bases from J, the junction contained 3 bases not matched to a gene. CDR3 amino acids: CASSLQGDTEAFF. CDR3 in DNA: TGTGCCAGCAGCTTACAGGGGGACACTGAAGCTTTCTTT.

This chain uses TRBV5-1 with TRBJ2-6; D is unresolved. This CDR3 has 15 amino acids. Germline V gene sequence: CDR1 SGHRS, CDR2 YFSETQ. Trimming pared 3 bases from V and 0 bases from J, leaving 7 bases between. The CDR3 spells CASSSTLSGANVLTF. The CDR3 nucleotides read TGCGCCAGCAGCTCTACTCTCTCTGGGGCCAACGTCCTGACTTTC.

Only one count was recorded for this clone. V is TRBV4-3 and J is TRBJ2-3; D gene unclear. Trimming stripped 3 bases from V and 0 bases from J, with 13 bases between. The CDR3 is 16 residues long. Germline CDR1 and CDR2: LGHNA and YSLEER. This CDR3 is CASSQEIGFSTDTQYF. Written as DNA, the CDR3 is TGCGCCAGCAGCCAGGAGATAGGGTTCAGCACAGATACGCAGTATTTT.

The V gene is TRBV9, the J gene TRBJ2-5, with a tentative D call TRBD2 (6 bases). The V gene's germline CDR1 is SGDLS and CDR2 YYNGEE. V lost 1 base to trimming and J lost 5 bases, with 18 bases between them. This CDR3 contains 16 residues. CDR3 bases: TGTGCCAGCAGCGTATTGGGGACTCCGGAGGGGGAGACCCAGTACTTC. Translated, it gives CASSVLGTPEGETQYF.

This chain links TRBV7-9 with TRBJ2-1; a weak D match, TRBD1 (5 bases). The CDR3 runs 15 residues. V gave up 4 bases and J gave up 3 bases, with 13 bases separating them. Germline V CDR1 and CDR2: SEHNR, FQNEAQ (reference sequence). Here the CDR3 reads CASSSLDRNYNEQFF. DNA of the CDR3: TGTGCCAGCAGCTCCCTTGACAGAAACTACAATGAGCAGTTCTTC.

This sequence joins TRBV27 and TRBJ2-3; 9 bases line up with TRBD2. The CDR3 length is 15 residues. Unmatched junction bases numbered 8, after V lost 6 bases and J lost 4 bases. Germline lookup yields CDR1 MNHEY and CDR2 SMNVEV (reference sequence). This chain's CDR3 is CASSFTRTSADTQYF. CDR3 nucleotide sequence: TGTGCCAGCAGCTTTACCCGGACTAGCGCAGATACGCAGTATTTT.